This T cell receptor (beta chain) comes out of a study of OX40 agonist ivuxolimab in advanced cancers. General study findings and limits: In the expanded peripheral T cells, antigen specificity was never determined. CD4+ and CD8+ blood T cells expanded clonally by week 6 at 0.1 to 3.0 mg/kg.

Worth noting for this clone: The antigen is unknown.

Researchers took blood at baseline, on cycle 4 day 1, and on cycle 7 day 1. Method: immunoSEQ multiplex PCR; TCRdb's copy keeps in-frame clones and lacks some. The table includes 70,000 to 95,000 clones, around 85% detected once. Losses at the gene ends were 8 bases for V and 2 bases for J; bases not matched to a gene: 5. Per the germline V gene, CDR1 is SGHRS and CDR2 is YFSETQ. The CDR3 runs to 14 residues. This TCR was sampled from an adult with an advanced solid tumor such as melanoma, head and neck, liver or kidney cancer. The chain uses TRBV5-1 and TRBJ2-3, with 10 bases lining up with TRBD2. The sample here was CD4+ or CD8+ T cells sorted from blood, taken in a trial of the OX40 agonist ivuxolimab. This CDR3 reads CASSLAGPTDTQYF. The CDR3 nucleotides read TGCGCCAGTTCACTAGCGGGACCCACAGATACGCAGTATTTT.